The clone carrying this T cell receptor beta chain was seen a few times. This record comes from a study of blood T cell repertoires in COVID-19. The repertoire was sequenced with immunoSEQ multiplex PCR; TCRdb's copy has only in-frame clones and lacks some. The top ten hold over 12% of the sample, which has tens of thousands of clones, over 75% seen once. Germline lookup yields CDR1 SGHDT and CDR2 YYEEEE. The CDR3 extends over 15 amino acids. Trimming took 2 bases from V and 5 from J; bases not matched to a gene: 5. The specimen sequenced was peripheral blood. The clonotype comes from a man aged 55-75 years with active COVID-19. V and J are TRBV5-6 and TRBJ2-2; 8 bases map to TRBD2. The DNA for the CDR3 is TGTGCCAGCAGCTTTTTGACTAGCGAAACCGGGGAGCTGTTTTTT. Its protein is CASSFLTSETGELFF.